The entry below describes one TCR beta chain. What it binds is not known. This specimen comes from a study of Ad26.COV2.S vaccination and SARS-CoV-2 variants. About the study: Doses of Ad26.COV2.S were injected into muscle once or twice, 56 days apart. General study results and limits: Placebo recipients had lower spike-specific TCR breadth than vaccine recipients. TCR breadth and depth estimates may have understated total T cell responses.

Regarding treatment: roughly 19 received Ad26.COV2.S at low or high dose, single or two shots; five or six received placebo; per-sample allocation not given. On day 63 after the first injection, vaccine and placebo recipients gave samples. Based in Boston, the donor was an adult of 18-55 years. Here immunoSEQ multiplex PCR was the method, and the copy in TCRdb shows in-frame clones only, minus some. The data show about 680,000 clones, around 89% seen once. Sequencing was performed on peripheral blood, taken in a trial of Ad26.COV2.S vaccine versus placebo. This TCR was recovered from a person between 18 and 60 years old who received the Ad26.COV2.S COVID-19 vaccine or a placebo.

The CDR3 DNA follows: TGTGCCTGGAGTGGAGGACAGTTTTCTAATGAGCAGTTCTTC. Protein sequence: CAWSGGQFSNEQFF. This chain links TRBV30 with TRBJ2-1, with D tentatively TRBD1 (6 bases). This CDR3 is 14 amino acids long. Germline assignment: CDR1 GTSNPN and CDR2 SVGIG (reference sequence). Between the trimmed V and J ends, which lost 1 base and 7 bases, there was a span of 14 bases.